These 10 T cell receptor beta chains were all obtained from the same sample, sequenced in a study of blood T cell repertoires in COVID-19. Produced via immunoSEQ multiplex PCR; TCRdb's table is partial and in-frame only. The data contain about 380,000 clones, approximately 77% of them singletons. Sequencing was performed on peripheral blood. These receptors were taken from a human donor with acute or convalescent COVID-19. The donor label of this sample is uncertain.

The gene calls are TRBV4-2 and TRBJ1-4; D is unresolved. Germline CDR1 and CDR2: LGHNA and YNFKEQ. V shed 3 bases and J shed 4 bases, with 12 bases lying between them. This CDR3 spans 15 amino acids. The CDR3 DNA reads TGTGCCAGCAGCCACTATGGAGAGATTAATGAAAAACTGTTTTTT. Translation gives CASSHYGEINEKLFF.

The rearrangement links TRBV27 to TRBJ2-6; 7 bases are shared with TRBD1. The V and J ends lost 6 bases and 2 bases, in that order; junction bases with no gene match: 4. This CDR3 is 15 amino acids long. The germline CDR1 and CDR2 sequences are MNHEY and SMNVEV (reference sequence). Here the CDR3 reads CASRTQGAGANVLTF. The CDR3 nucleotides read TGTGCCAGCAGAACTCAGGGGGCTGGGGCCAACGTCCTGACTTTC.

The V gene is TRBV5-1, the J gene TRBJ2-1; 11 bases map to TRBD1. V shed 4 bases, J shed 3 bases, and the junction held 6 bases outside the gene matches. Germline-derived CDR1 and CDR2 are SGHRS and YFSETQ. The CDR3 runs to 16 residues. The DNA of the CDR3 is TGCGCCAGCAGCCTCCAGGGACAGGGGGGCTACAATGAGCAGTTCTTC. It translates to CASSLQGQGGYNEQFF.

V and J are TRBV12-3 or TRBV12-4 and TRBJ1-2; D gene unclear. V lost 3 bases and J 10 bases, leaving 15 bases between the germline ends. The CDR3 extends over 13 amino acids. The CDR3 sequence: CASSFDGGAPYTF. The CDR3 DNA follows: TGTGCCAGCAGTTTCGACGGAGGTGCGCCCTACACCTTC.

This clone turned up a few times. The CDR3 region has the DNA TGTGCCAGTAGTGCGTCGGACAGGGGCAATCAGCCCCAGCATTTT. Translation gives CASSASDRGNQPQHF. J is TRBJ1-5 and V is TRBV19; 8 positions agree with TRBD1. Germline assignment: CDR1 LNHDA and CDR2 SQIVND (reference sequence). Losses at the gene ends were 5 bases for V and 2 bases for J; bases not matched to a gene: 5. The CDR3 runs to 15 residues.

The chain carries TRBV7-8 and TRBJ1-1, with TRBD1 matching over 9 bases. Germline loops: CDR1 SGHVS, CDR2 FQNEAQ. The V segment lost 3 bases and the J segment 11 bases; nucleotides outside the gene matches: 13. The CDR3 contains 15 residues. The CDR3 protein is CASSFRLQGAGRAFF. In nucleotides, the CDR3 is TGTGCCAGCAGCTTCAGGCTACAGGGGGCAGGAAGGGCTTTCTTT.

This sequence joins TRBV18 and TRBJ2-7, with TRBD1 identical over 9 bases. After removal of 4 bases from V and 2 bases from J, the junction contained 12 bases not matched to a gene. This CDR3 comprises 17 residues. Germline assignment: CDR1 KGHSH and CDR2 LQKENI. Written as DNA, the CDR3 is TGTGCCAGCTCACGAACAGGGGGCGCCAGGCAAGCCTACGAGCAGTACTTC. Its translation is CASSRTGGARQAYEQYF.

The J gene is TRBJ1-5, the V gene TRBV4-1, with 9 bases lining up with TRBD1. V was clipped by 2 bases and J by 7 bases; unmatched bases: 12. Germline loops: CDR1 MGHRA, CDR2 YSYEKL. The CDR3 extends over 17 amino acids. CDR3 nucleotides: TGCGCCAGCAGCCAACCCCCCGGGGGGACAGGGCACCAGCCCCAGCATTTT. This encodes CASSQPPGGTGHQPQHF.

The V gene is TRBV20-1, the J gene TRBJ2-2, with a tentative D call TRBD2 (7 bases). CDR1 is DFQATT, CDR2 SNEGSKA, per germline (reference sequence). CDR3 size: 15 residues. V lost 3 bases, J lost 5 bases, and 16 bases lay in between. The CDR3 DNA follows: TGCAGTGCTAGTGTTCCGGGGAGGGGGACCGGGGAGCTGTTTTTT. Its protein is CSASVPGRGTGELFF.

This rearrangement joins TRBV18 to TRBJ2-5, with unresolved D. Germline V gene sequence: CDR1 KGHSH, CDR2 LQKENI. V was trimmed by 3 bases and J by 4 bases, leaving 9 bases between them. The CDR3 consists of 13 residues. CDR3 DNA: TGTGCCAGCTCACCTTCCCAGCGAGAGACCCAGTACTTC. Translation: CASSPSQRETQYF.